This is a list of T cell receptor beta chains from one sample in a study of T cells after yellow fever vaccination. Each CDR3 protein is one row after TCRdb ran MiXCR on the 5' RACE reads. The data show more than 300,000 distinct CDR3 sequences, 4% to 5.5% seen once. The sequencing used PBMCs, collected 15 days after the yellow fever booster vaccination. The origin of the receptors is a man younger than 35 who received the YFV17D yellow fever vaccine. The CDR3 runs from the conserved cysteine through the conserved F or W. Fields, in order: CDR3 DNA, CDR3 protein, V gene, clone size, J gene, D gene. A D gene is named only where the DNA matches it firmly. Clone size is not always given. Where it is, it says once, few, many or a class for expanded clones.

TGTGCCAGCAGCCACGGTGAAGGGAAAACCCAGTACTTC,CASSHGEGKTQYF,TRBV5-6,NA,TRBJ2-5,NA
TGTGCCAGCAGCGTAGACGGAGAGCCTGAAAAACTGTTTTTT,CASSVDGEPEKLFF,TRBV9,many,TRBJ1-4,NA
TGTGCCAGCAGCGTAGGGACAGGGGGAGGATACGAGCAGTACTTC,CASSVGTGGGYEQYF,TRBV9,many,TRBJ2-7,TRBD1
TGTGCCAGCAGCTTAGCGCCACAGGGGGCGCGTGGCTACACCTTC,CASSLAPQGARGYTF,TRBV7-2,many,TRBJ1-2,TRBD1
TGTGCCAGCAGTCCGGGACTAGCTTCGTTAAGGGATAGGGAGCAGTACTTC,CASSPGLASLRDREQYF,TRBV6-5,NA,TRBJ2-7,TRBD2
TGTGCCAGCAGTTACCTGAGGGGAGGGGGGGCCAGGGATACGCAGTATTTT,CASSYLRGGGARDTQYF,TRBV6-2/TRBV6-3,NA,TRBJ2-3,NA
TGCGCCAGCCGAGGGGGGACCTCCGGAGATACGCAGTATTTT,CASRGGTSGDTQYF,TRBV10-2,many,TRBJ2-3,NA
TGTGCCAGTATTCCCGGGGGGTCGGGGGCCAACGTCCTGACTTTC,CASIPGGSGANVLTF,TRBV19,NA,TRBJ2-6,TRBD2
TGCGCCAGCGGGTCAGGGTACGGCTACACCTTC,CASGSGYGYTF,TRBV5-1,NA,TRBJ1-2,NA
TGTGCCAGCAGCTTATCGCGGAGCCAAGAGACCCAGTACTTC,CASSLSRSQETQYF,TRBV7-9,many,TRBJ2-5,NA
TGCGCCAGCAGAAACCCAGGGCGGACGGTATCACCCCTCCACTTT,CASRNPGRTVSPLHF,TRBV4-1,few,TRBJ1-6,NA
TGTGCCAGCAGCGCCGGGACAGGGGGCTGCGATAGCAATCAGCCCCAGCATTTT,CASSAGTGGCDSNQPQHF,TRBV5-7,few,TRBJ1-5,TRBD1
TGTGCCACCAGTGACCCTCTAGCGGGGGGGAGCTCCTACGAGCAGTACTTC,CATSDPLAGGSSYEQYF,TRBV24-1,many,TRBJ2-7,TRBD2
TGTGCCAGCAGCTTAGAACGGGCACCTAGGGAGACCCAGTACTTC,CASSLERAPRETQYF,TRBV11-2,NA,TRBJ2-5,NA
TGTGCCAGCAGTCGGGACAGGGTGGCAGATACGCAGTATTTT,CASSRDRVADTQYF,TRBV12-3/TRBV12-4,few,TRBJ2-3,TRBD1
TGCAGTGCTAGAGATTTCGCGGTTAACACTGAAGCTTTCTTT,CSARDFAVNTEAFF,TRBV20-1,few,TRBJ1-1,NA
TGTGCCAGCAGTTTCATACAGTTTGACAATGAGCAGTTCTTC,CASSFIQFDNEQFF,TRBV28,many,TRBJ2-1,NA
TGTGCCAGCAGCTTAGTGGGCGGGGGCCAAGATACGCAGTATTTT,CASSLVGGGQDTQYF,TRBV11-2,many,TRBJ2-3,NA
TGTGCCAGCAGCCCTGATACCTCTGGAAACACCATATATTTT,CASSPDTSGNTIYF,TRBV7-9,many,TRBJ1-3,NA
TGTGCCAGCAGCCAAAGGACGGACCGTTGGTTGGAGACCCAGTACTTC,CASSQRTDRWLETQYF,TRBV14,NA,TRBJ2-5,NA
TGCGCCAGCAGCTTGGGGCCTAGCGGCAACAATGAGCAGTTCTTC,CASSLGPSGNNEQFF,TRBV5-1,NA,TRBJ2-1,TRBD2
TGTGCCAGCAGTTTACGGGGGGCCGGGGAGCTGTTTTTT,CASSLRGAGELFF,TRBV27,many,TRBJ2-2,TRBD2
TGTGCCAGCAAGGCAAGAGGCACAGATACGCAGTATTTT,CASKARGTDTQYF,TRBV12-3/TRBV12-4,few,TRBJ2-3,NA
TGTGCCAGCAGTCCCCCGGGACGGGGAGATACGCAGTATTTT,CASSPPGRGDTQYF,TRBV12-3/TRBV12-4,many,TRBJ2-3,NA
TGTGCCAGCAGACCTCGGGACAGGGTAGGGGAGCTGTTTTTT,CASRPRDRVGELFF,TRBV6-5,many,TRBJ2-2,TRBD1
TGCGCCAGCAGTGAGTCGCCTGCCCTAAAGAACATTCAGTACTTC,CASSESPALKNIQYF,TRBV10-2,many,TRBJ2-4,NA
TGTGCCAGCAGTTTAATCCTGGAAGATACGCAGTATTTT,CASSLILEDTQYF,TRBV12-3/TRBV12-4,few,TRBJ2-3,NA
TGTGCCAGTAGTGGACAGGGGTTGCAGCCCCAGCATTTT,CASSGQGLQPQHF,TRBV19,NA,TRBJ1-5,TRBD1
TGCGCCAGCAGTAGACTAGCGGGGGACAATGAGCAGTTCTTC,CASSRLAGDNEQFF,TRBV5-1,many,TRBJ2-1,TRBD2
TGTGCCAGCAGTTTACAGGGTATCGGTTCGGGCACTGAAGCTTTCTTT,CASSLQGIGSGTEAFF,TRBV12-3/TRBV12-4,many,TRBJ1-1,NA
TGTGCCAGCAGCCAAACAGGGCATAATTCACCCCTCCACTTT,CASSQTGHNSPLHF,TRBV3-1,NA,TRBJ1-6,NA
TGTGCCAGCTCCACCGCTGGACACCACAATCAGCCCCAGCATTTT,CASSTAGHHNQPQHF,TRBV18,many,TRBJ1-5,NA
TGCGCCAGCAGCCAAGTTGCGAGCCACGAGCAGTACTTC,CASSQVASHEQYF,TRBV4-1,many,TRBJ2-7,NA
TGCGCCAGCAGCTATGACAATTCCGGTGGAAACACCATATATTTT,CASSYDNSGGNTIYF,TRBV5-1,many,TRBJ1-3,NA
TGTGCCAGCAGCTTAGCGCGAGCTAGCGGGTTCAGAGAGACCCAGTACTTC,CASSLARASGFRETQYF,TRBV7-2,many,TRBJ2-5,TRBD2
TGTGCCAGCAGTTTAAGGGCAGGGAGGGATGAAGCTTTCTTT,CASSLRAGRDEAFF,TRBV12-3/TRBV12-4,few,TRBJ1-1,NA
TGCGCCAGCAGCTTGGAGGACAGTTCCTATGGCTACACCTTC,CASSLEDSSYGYTF,TRBV5-1,NA,TRBJ1-2,NA
TGTGCCAGCAGCTCAGACGGGACAAATCAGCCCCAGCATTTT,CASSSDGTNQPQHF,TRBV7-2,NA,TRBJ1-5,NA
TGTGCCAGTAGTCAGGACAGGCTCTATGGCTACACCTTC,CASSQDRLYGYTF,TRBV19,NA,TRBJ1-2,TRBD1
TGTGCCAGCAGCCAAGGACTGGGACAGGGAAGAGGAGAGACCCAGTACTTC,CASSQGLGQGRGETQYF,TRBV4-2,NA,TRBJ2-5,TRBD1
TGCAGCGTTGGGAAAATGAACACTGAAGCTTTCTTT,CSVGKMNTEAFF,TRBV29-1,many,TRBJ1-1,NA
TGCGCCAGCAGGGGGGGGGCCAACGTCCTGACTTTC,CASRGGANVLTF,TRBV5-1,NA,TRBJ2-6,NA
TGTGCCAGCAGCCCTGGGGGTCGACAGGGGGAAAATGGCTACACCTTC,CASSPGGRQGENGYTF,TRBV7-2,few,TRBJ1-2,TRBD1
TGTGCCACCAGTGATTGGGGATTGAAGACCCAGTACTTC,CATSDWGLKTQYF,TRBV24-1,NA,TRBJ2-5,NA
TGTGCCAGCAGCTTGGGGGACTTCACAGATACGCAGTATTTT,CASSLGDFTDTQYF,TRBV5-8,NA,TRBJ2-3,NA
TGCGCCAGTACCGGGACAGAGAACACCGGGGAGCTGTTTTTT,CASTGTENTGELFF,TRBV5-1,NA,TRBJ2-2,TRBD1
TGTGCCAGTAGTATAGCGGGTAACCCTCCGCGCGAGCAGTACTTC,CASSIAGNPPREQYF,TRBV19,NA,TRBJ2-7,NA
TGCGCCAGCAGCCAATTTGCGGGAACCGGGACAGATACGCAGTATTTT,CASSQFAGTGTDTQYF,TRBV4-3,NA,TRBJ2-3,NA
TGCAGCGTTGGACAGGGGGTAGGGAATCAGCCCCAGCATTTT,CSVGQGVGNQPQHF,TRBV29-1,many,TRBJ1-5,TRBD1
TGTGCCAGCAGCCCGTCGGGGACTGAAGCTTTCTTT,CASSPSGTEAFF,TRBV9,many,TRBJ1-1,NA
TGTGCCAGCAGTTACATGGCTAACCTCTACAAAGAGACCCAGTACTTC,CASSYMANLYKETQYF,TRBV6-2/TRBV6-3,NA,TRBJ2-5,NA
TGTGCCAGCAGCTTGGGGGCAGGGGACGGGTATGGCTACACCTTC,CASSLGAGDGYGYTF,TRBV7-9,NA,TRBJ1-2,NA
TGTGCCAGCAGTCCTCGGCGGGGAGCCAATGAGCAGTTCTTC,CASSPRRGANEQFF,TRBV6-5,many,TRBJ2-1,NA
TGTGCCAGCAGTGGCGGGGCCAACACTGAAGCTTTCTTT,CASSGGANTEAFF,TRBV27,NA,TRBJ1-1,NA
TGTGCCAGCAGCTTTGGCGGGGGGGAGCTGTTTTTT,CASSFGGGELFF,TRBV5-6,many,TRBJ2-2,NA
TGTGCCAGCAGTTACGACGGAAGAAACACCATATATTTT,CASSYDGRNTIYF,TRBV7-2,NA,TRBJ1-3,NA
TGTGCCAGCAGACCCTTTAGTGGCACAGATACGCAGTATTTT,CASRPFSGTDTQYF,TRBV6-5,many,TRBJ2-3,NA
TGCAGCGTTGAAGATGTGACGGCCATCGGGGGGGAGCAGTACTTC,CSVEDVTAIGGEQYF,TRBV29-1,NA,TRBJ2-7,TRBD2
TGTGCCAGCAGCCGTAGGTCGGATTCAACTAATGAAAAACTGTTTTTT,CASSRRSDSTNEKLFF,TRBV9,few,TRBJ1-4,NA
TGCAGTGCCCTAAATCTCGTGTACACTGAAGCTTTCTTT,CSALNLVYTEAFF,TRBV20-1,many,TRBJ1-1,NA